This T cell receptor (beta chain) came from a study of cytomegalovirus exposure and HLA in healthy donors. Findings and limits, study-wide: A later analysis linked some 18,000 TCR beta sequences to HLA alleles at 0.05 false discovery rate. The sole available immune exposure information was CMV serostatus.

This PCR relied on a set of 60 Vbeta primers and 13 Jbeta primers. Sequencing was performed with immunoSEQ multiplex PCR; in TCRdb, only in-frame clones are kept and a portion is missing. The table shows 100,000 to 120,000 clones, with around 85% occurring only once. Germline lookup yields CDR1 MNHNY and CDR2 SVGAGI (reference sequence). This CDR3 is 12 amino acids long. V was cut by 2 bases and J by 2 bases, with 3 bases left in between. A note on this clone: Its antigen remains unidentified.

The sequenced material came from PBMCs. The receptor was derived from a man aged 30 to 45 in good health and CMV-seropositive. V is TRBV6-6 and J is TRBJ1-2; unclear D gene. CDR3 region: CASSYLNYGYTF. The CDR3 bases are TGTGCCAGCAGTTACCTGAACTATGGCTACACCTTC.